This T cell receptor (beta chain) comes out of a study of post-analysis software for immune sequencing data. Study-level information: As for disease course, relapsing-remitting, secondary progressive and progressive-relapsing multiple sclerosis were all included.

Findings and limits, study-wide: The five TRBV segments detected at higher frequency in patients than in controls included TRBV5-6, TRBV5-1 and TRBV20-1. Same-batch samples co-clustered strongly by F measure. Compared with controls, patients showed significantly lower normalized Chao1 diversity.

As for this clonotype: Antigen: not known.

CDR1 is SGHRS and CDR2 is YFSETQ in the germline V gene. V was pared by 2 bases and J by 5 bases, with 12 bases between. This CDR3 spans 14 amino acids. Each TCR beta cDNA library carried unique molecular identifiers. The yield from roughly 1 to 10 million T cells was around 500,000 cDNA molecules in total. TCRdb re-called the PCR reads through MiXCR, storing one row per CDR3 protein. Of roughly 800,000 distinct CDR3 sequences in the sample, roughly 50% were seen once. The gene calls are TRBV5-1 and TRBJ2-3, with a tentative D call TRBD1 (5 bases). The sequence was obtained from a girl aged 5-17 years with multiple sclerosis. Material: blood. In DNA form, the CDR3 reads TGCGCCAGCAGCTTACTAAGACAGCAAGATACGCAGTATTTT. Translation gives CASSLLRQQDTQYF.